The entry that follows covers one T cell receptor (beta chain) sequence. Its target is not known. This sample was taken from a study of cytomegalovirus exposure and HLA in healthy donors. Overall study context: When 398 donors were genotyped, 80% to 90% of them were found to fall in the Caucasian-associated ancestry cluster.

The ends were cut back, 3 bases at V and 3 bases at J, with 16 bases in the middle. CDR1 and CDR2 from the germline V gene are SGHRS and YFSETQ. This CDR3 region has 15 residues. Study findings and constraints: An assumption of roughly uniform sequencing depth across donors underlay the presence/absence analyses. With high specificity and sensitivity, the classifier reportedly diagnosed cytomegalovirus status.

Primers for the PCR totalled 60 Vbeta and 13 Jbeta. The data were produced by immunoSEQ multiplex PCR, yet TCRdb's version contains in-frame clones alone and is incomplete. Of about 160,000 clones listed, 75% to 85% are singletons. The source is a woman under 30 in good health and CMV-seronegative. The sequencing input was PBMCs. The chain uses TRBV5-1 and TRBJ2-7; D possibly corresponds to TRBD1 (6 bases). The CDR3 is CASSSRGRLSYEQYF. CDR3 sequence (DNA): TGCGCCAGCAGCTCCAGGGGCCGGTTGAGCTACGAGCAGTACTTC.